The TCR beta chain under discussion was sequenced for a study of OX40 agonist ivuxolimab in advanced cancers. Using immunoSEQ multiplex PCR, the repertoire was profiled, and TCRdb retains in-frame clones only, with some absent. Here the sample spans around 70,000 clones, around 85% being singletons. The CDR3 is 16 amino acids. Germline V lookup: CDR1 KGHSH, CDR2 LQKENI. V was shortened by 0 bases and J by 5 bases, with 17 bases between the two germline ends. Study-wide results and caveats: Among some nonresponders, normalized T-cell clonal expansion was also low.

Samples of blood were obtained at baseline, on cycle 4 day 1, and on cycle 7 day 1. This clone was seen once. Its specificity is unknown. The genes are TRBV18 and TRBJ2-7; either TRBD1 or TRBD2 may supply D (5 bases each). The material was CD4+ or CD8+ T cells sorted from blood, obtained in a trial of the OX40 agonist ivuxolimab. The clonotype was recovered from an adult with an advanced solid tumor such as melanoma, head and neck, liver or kidney cancer. CDR3: CASSPPRGGGKDEQYF. The CDR3 region has the DNA TGTGCCAGCTCACCACCGAGGGGTGGGGGAAAGGACGAGCAGTACTTC.